This is a list of T cell receptor beta chains from one sample in a study of T cell responses to AZD1222 COVID-19 vaccine. Assay used: immunoSEQ multiplex PCR; TCRdb lists only in-frame clones, some missing. Of some 100,000 clones in the sample, approximately 90% were seen once. This specimen was peripheral blood, taken on day 0 of AZD1222 vaccination. Source of these receptors: an adult in good health. CDR3s include the opening cysteine and the closing phenylalanine or tryptophan. The D gene is left open where the match is weak. Not all rows give a size; the values are once, few, many and, for expanded clones, a class.

J gene: TRBJ1-1
D gene: NA
clone size: NA
V gene: TRBV5-1
CDR3 DNA: TGCGCCAGCAGCTTGGGACCTTTGGAGTACACTGAAGCTTTCTTT
CDR3 protein: CASSLGPLEYTEAFF

J gene: TRBJ1-1
D gene: NA
clone size: NA
V gene: TRBV7-6
CDR3 DNA: TGTGCCAGCAGCCACTGGAGGGATCAAGCTTTCTTT
CDR3 protein: CASSHWRDQAFF

J gene: TRBJ1-6
D gene: NA
clone size: NA
V gene: TRBV14
CDR3 DNA: TGTGCCAGCAGAGATCAGGGGTATAATTCACCCCTCCACTTT
CDR3 protein: CASRDQGYNSPLHF

J gene: TRBJ1-2
D gene: TRBD1
clone size: NA
V gene: TRBV11-2
CDR3 DNA: TGTGCCAGCAGCTCATACCGGGACAGGGCCTTGCACTACACCTTC
CDR3 protein: CASSSYRDRALHYTF

J gene: TRBJ2-7
D gene: NA
clone size: NA
V gene: TRBV7-8
CDR3 DNA: TGTGCCAGCAGCTTAGGGGCAGGGGGGTACGAGCAGTACTTC
CDR3 protein: CASSLGAGGYEQYF

J gene: TRBJ2-1
D gene: NA
clone size: once
V gene: TRBV29-1
CDR3 DNA: TGCAGCGTTGACCCCGGGTACTCCTACAATGAGCAGTTCTTC
CDR3 protein: CSVDPGYSYNEQFF

J gene: TRBJ2-7
D gene: NA
clone size: few
V gene: TRBV6-1
CDR3 DNA: TGTGCCAGCAGTGAAGGCCCACAGTCCCATCCTGACGAGCAGTACTTC
CDR3 protein: CASSEGPQSHPDEQYF

J gene: TRBJ2-3
D gene: NA
clone size: NA
V gene: TRBV9
CDR3 DNA: TGTGCCAGCAGCCGTCTAGCTGCCCAGGCCACAGATACGCAGTATTTT
CDR3 protein: CASSRLAAQATDTQYF

J gene: TRBJ1-4
D gene: NA
clone size: once
V gene: TRBV4-3
CDR3 DNA: TGCGCCAGCAGCCCCGGAGGCGCGCCCTTGGAGGAAAAACTGTTTTTT
CDR3 protein: CASSPGGAPLEEKLFF

J gene: TRBJ1-2
D gene: NA
clone size: NA
V gene: TRBV5-4
CDR3 DNA: TGTGCCAGCAGCTTGGTGGGGGGCTCGGGCTATGGCTACACCTTC
CDR3 protein: CASSLVGGSGYGYTF

J gene: TRBJ1-1
D gene: TRBD1
clone size: NA
V gene: TRBV4-3
CDR3 DNA: TGCGCCAGCAGCCGAGACAGGGTAGCGAACACTGAAGCTTTCTTT
CDR3 protein: CASSRDRVANTEAFF

J gene: TRBJ2-3
D gene: TRBD1
clone size: NA
V gene: TRBV6-4
CDR3 DNA: TGTGCCAGCAGTGCCCGGACAGGAAACACAGATACGCAGTATTTT
CDR3 protein: CASSARTGNTDTQYF

J gene: TRBJ2-5
D gene: NA
clone size: NA
V gene: TRBV15
CDR3 DNA: TGTGCCACCAGCAAACAACAAGAGACCCAGTACTTC
CDR3 protein: CATSKQQETQYF

J gene: TRBJ2-1
D gene: TRBD1
clone size: NA
V gene: TRBV12-3/TRBV12-4
CDR3 DNA: TGTGCCAGCAGGAAGACAGGGGATGAGCAGTTCTTC
CDR3 protein: CASRKTGDEQFF

J gene: TRBJ1-5
D gene: NA
clone size: NA
V gene: TRBV30
CDR3 DNA: TGTGCCTGGAGTCTGGGGCTGGGAAATCAGCCCCAGCATTTT
CDR3 protein: CAWSLGLGNQPQHF

J gene: TRBJ1-6
D gene: TRBD1
clone size: NA
V gene: TRBV6-5
CDR3 DNA: TGTGCCAGCACCAAGGGACAGATAAATTCACCCCTCCACTTT
CDR3 protein: CASTKGQINSPLHF

J gene: TRBJ2-7
D gene: TRBD2
clone size: NA
V gene: TRBV4-2
CDR3 DNA: TGTGCCAGCAGCCCGGGACTAGCGGGGGGGATACGTATCTCCTACGAGCAGTACTTC
CDR3 protein: CASSPGLAGGIRISYEQYF

J gene: TRBJ1-1
D gene: NA
clone size: NA
V gene: TRBV28
CDR3 DNA: TGTGCCAGCAGTTTCCCCCGGGAGAACACTGAAGCTTTCTTT
CDR3 protein: CASSFPRENTEAFF

J gene: TRBJ2-7
D gene: TRBD1
clone size: NA
V gene: TRBV6-1
CDR3 DNA: TGTGCCAGCAGTGAGGGACAGGGGACCTACGAGCAGTACTTC
CDR3 protein: CASSEGQGTYEQYF

J gene: TRBJ2-7
D gene: NA
clone size: NA
V gene: TRBV30
CDR3 DNA: TGTGCCTGGAGTGTACGGGCAGGGGCCGAGCAGTACTTC
CDR3 protein: CAWSVRAGAEQYF

J gene: TRBJ2-1
D gene: NA
clone size: NA
V gene: TRBV29-1
CDR3 DNA: TGCAGCGTTATAGTCTCCGTCTCCTACAATGAGCAGTTCTTC
CDR3 protein: CSVIVSVSYNEQFF

J gene: TRBJ1-3
D gene: TRBD1
clone size: NA
V gene: TRBV4-2
CDR3 DNA: TGTGCCAGCAGCCAAGGGACAGGCCTTATCTCTGGAAACACCATATATTTT
CDR3 protein: CASSQGTGLISGNTIYF

J gene: TRBJ1-2
D gene: TRBD1
clone size: once
V gene: TRBV15
CDR3 DNA: TGTGCCACCAGCAACGCGGGACAGAGGAACTATGGCTACACCTTC
CDR3 protein: CATSNAGQRNYGYTF

J gene: TRBJ2-7
D gene: NA
clone size: once
V gene: TRBV19
CDR3 DNA: TGTGCCACCACGAGCCCAGGGGGGCACTACGAGCAGTACTTC
CDR3 protein: CATTSPGGHYEQYF

J gene: TRBJ1-2
D gene: NA
clone size: NA
V gene: TRBV30
CDR3 DNA: TGTGCCTGGAACCAGGGGCGCGTATACACCTTC
CDR3 protein: CAWNQGRVYTF

J gene: TRBJ2-5
D gene: NA
clone size: NA
V gene: TRBV29-1
CDR3 DNA: TGCAGCGTTGCACAGCGCCTTCAAGAGACCCAGTACTTC
CDR3 protein: CSVAQRLQETQYF

J gene: TRBJ2-5
D gene: TRBD2
clone size: NA
V gene: TRBV11-2
CDR3 DNA: TGTGCCAGCAGCTTAGGAGTTTTGGCGGCGGGGGGGCCAGAGACCCAGTACTTC
CDR3 protein: CASSLGVLAAGGPETQYF

J gene: TRBJ1-1
D gene: NA
clone size: NA
V gene: TRBV9
CDR3 DNA: TGTGCCAGCAGCGTAGAGCTGAACACTGAAGCTTTCTTT
CDR3 protein: CASSVELNTEAFF

J gene: TRBJ1-4
D gene: TRBD1
clone size: NA
V gene: TRBV5-6
CDR3 DNA: TGTGCCAGCAGCTTGTTTCTAGGGACAGGGGCCGAAAAACTGTTTTTT
CDR3 protein: CASSLFLGTGAEKLFF

J gene: TRBJ1-2
D gene: NA
clone size: NA
V gene: TRBV19
CDR3 DNA: TGTGCCAGTAGGAGCTATGGCTACACCTTC
CDR3 protein: CASRSYGYTF

J gene: TRBJ2-2
D gene: NA
clone size: NA
V gene: TRBV18
CDR3 DNA: TGTGCCAGCTCACCATTCGGGTTGTTCAGTCCCGGAGGATCCGGGGAGCTGTTTTTT
CDR3 protein: CASSPFGLFSPGGSGELFF

J gene: TRBJ2-5
D gene: NA
clone size: NA
V gene: TRBV5-6
CDR3 DNA: TGTGCCAGCAGCTTGGATCTCAGCCAAGAGACCCAGTACTTC
CDR3 protein: CASSLDLSQETQYF

J gene: TRBJ1-6
D gene: NA
clone size: NA
V gene: TRBV19
CDR3 DNA: TGTGCCAGTAGTATTACGGGGGAATATTCACCCCTCCACTTT
CDR3 protein: CASSITGEYSPLHF

J gene: TRBJ2-5
D gene: NA
clone size: NA
V gene: TRBV20-1
CDR3 DNA: TGCAGTGCAACCCTCGAGACCCAGTACTTC
CDR3 protein: CSATLETQYF

J gene: TRBJ2-7
D gene: NA
clone size: NA
V gene: TRBV3-1/TRBV3-2
CDR3 DNA: TGTGCCAGCAGCCAGGATACCCCCATCTCCTACGAGCAGTACTTC
CDR3 protein: CASSQDTPISYEQYF

J gene: TRBJ1-2
D gene: NA
clone size: NA
V gene: TRBV7-9
CDR3 DNA: TGTGCCAGCAGCTTAGACAGATCGGAGGGCTACACCTTC
CDR3 protein: CASSLDRSEGYTF

J gene: TRBJ2-7
D gene: NA
clone size: few
V gene: TRBV7-9
CDR3 DNA: TGTGCCAGCAGCTTGCAGAACTACGAGCAGTACTTC
CDR3 protein: CASSLQNYEQYF

J gene: TRBJ1-6
D gene: NA
clone size: NA
V gene: TRBV13
CDR3 DNA: TGTGCCAGCAGCTTCGGACCCCTAGGTTCACCCCTCCACTTT
CDR3 protein: CASSFGPLGSPLHF

J gene: TRBJ1-1
D gene: NA
clone size: NA
V gene: TRBV11-2
CDR3 DNA: TGTGCCAGCAGCTTAGGGAACCTCGGGGGGGCTGGTGAAGCTTTCTTT
CDR3 protein: CASSLGNLGGAGEAFF

J gene: TRBJ2-1
D gene: TRBD1
clone size: NA
V gene: TRBV10-1
CDR3 DNA: TGCGCCAGCAGTGACTACAGGGGGTTGGATGAGCAGTTCTTC
CDR3 protein: CASSDYRGLDEQFF

J gene: TRBJ2-7
D gene: NA
clone size: NA
V gene: TRBV11-2
CDR3 DNA: TGTGCCAGCAGCTTAGGGCGGCTTTACGAGCAGTACTTC
CDR3 protein: CASSLGRLYEQYF

J gene: TRBJ1-2
D gene: TRBD1
clone size: NA
V gene: TRBV7-9
CDR3 DNA: TGTGCCAGCAGCCCGCCCCCAAGGACAGGGGGATTGGCAGGCTACACCTTC
CDR3 protein: CASSPPPRTGGLAGYTF

J gene: TRBJ1-1
D gene: NA
clone size: once
V gene: TRBV12-3/TRBV12-4
CDR3 DNA: TGTGCCAGCAGTTTCGAGAGAAACACTGAAGCTTTCTTT
CDR3 protein: CASSFERNTEAFF

J gene: TRBJ2-7
D gene: NA
clone size: NA
V gene: TRBV27
CDR3 DNA: TGTGCCAGCAGTATTATATCTGGACAGCCCCTGAGGGAGCAGTACTTC
CDR3 protein: CASSIISGQPLREQYF

J gene: TRBJ2-7
D gene: NA
clone size: once
V gene: TRBV6-5
CDR3 DNA: TGTGCCAGCAGCTGGGGCCCTCAGAGGGGCGAGCAGTACTTC
CDR3 protein: CASSWGPQRGEQYF

J gene: TRBJ2-3
D gene: NA
clone size: NA
V gene: TRBV7-3
CDR3 DNA: TGTGCCAGCAGCTTCTTCTGGGATTCAGATACGCAGTATTTT
CDR3 protein: CASSFFWDSDTQYF

J gene: TRBJ2-3
D gene: NA
clone size: NA
V gene: TRBV5-6
CDR3 DNA: TGTGCCAGTAGCCGGGACATAGCGACAGATACGCAGTATTTT
CDR3 protein: CASSRDIATDTQYF

J gene: TRBJ2-7
D gene: TRBD1
clone size: NA
V gene: TRBV6-1
CDR3 DNA: TGTGCCAGCAGTGAAGTGAGGACAGGGGGTTACGAGCAGTACTTC
CDR3 protein: CASSEVRTGGYEQYF

J gene: TRBJ2-7
D gene: TRBD1
clone size: once
V gene: TRBV9
CDR3 DNA: TGTGCCAGCAGCGGTTTTGACAGGGGCTTCTACGAGCAGTACTTC
CDR3 protein: CASSGFDRGFYEQYF

J gene: TRBJ1-6
D gene: TRBD1
clone size: NA
V gene: TRBV19
CDR3 DNA: TGTGCCAGTAGTATATGGACAGGGGACCCCTATAATTCACCCCTCCACTTT
CDR3 protein: CASSIWTGDPYNSPLHF

J gene: TRBJ1-2
D gene: NA
clone size: NA
V gene: TRBV7-2
CDR3 DNA: TGTGCCAGCAGCTACGGGACCCAGAACTATGGCTACACCTTC
CDR3 protein: CASSYGTQNYGYTF